What follows is one T cell receptor beta chain and its context. This specimen belongs to a study of control samples from healthy donors and cancer patients. CDR1 and CDR2 (germline): SGHNT, YYREEE (reference sequence). Trimming removed 0 bases at V and 0 bases at J, with 9 bases between. This CDR3 region has 15 residues. The method was immunoSEQ multiplex PCR; TCRdb's version includes in-frame clones alone and lacks a portion of them. The sample has about 170,000 clones, 88% seen once. The receptor was derived from a woman in her 30s in good health. The chain joins TRBV5-4 to TRBJ1-2, with D unclear. Sequencing input: blood. Here the CDR3 reads CASSLVSDTNYGYTF. The CDR3 DNA follows: TGTGCCAGCAGCTTGGTTTCGGATACTAACTATGGCTACACCTTC.